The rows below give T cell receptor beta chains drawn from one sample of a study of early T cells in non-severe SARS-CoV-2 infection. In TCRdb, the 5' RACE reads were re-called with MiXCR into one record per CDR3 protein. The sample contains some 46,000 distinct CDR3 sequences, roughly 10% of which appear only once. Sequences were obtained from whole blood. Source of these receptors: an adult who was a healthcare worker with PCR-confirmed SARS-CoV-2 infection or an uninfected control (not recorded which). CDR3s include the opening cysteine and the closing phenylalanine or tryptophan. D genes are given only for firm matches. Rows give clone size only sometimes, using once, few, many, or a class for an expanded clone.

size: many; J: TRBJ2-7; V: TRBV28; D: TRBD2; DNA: TGTGCCAGCAGCCGCGGGGGACCGCCTTACGAGCAGTACTTC; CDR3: CASSRGGPPYEQYF
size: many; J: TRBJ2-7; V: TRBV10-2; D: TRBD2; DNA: TGCGCCAGCAAGGGGGGTTTATGGGAGCGGGAGGGATTCTTTGAAATCGACGAGCAGTACTTC; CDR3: CASKGGLWEREGFFEIDEQYF
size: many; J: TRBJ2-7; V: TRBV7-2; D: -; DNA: TGTGCCAGCAGCTTCCCCGGCCGGCGTCGAGAGCAGTACTTC; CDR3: CASSFPGRRREQYF
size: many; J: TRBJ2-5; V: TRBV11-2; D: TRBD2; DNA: TGTGCCAGCAGCTTAGCCGGATTAGCGGGAGCGAAAGAGACCCAGTACTTC; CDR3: CASSLAGLAGAKETQYF
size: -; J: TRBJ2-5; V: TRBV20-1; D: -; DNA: TGCAGTGCTAGAGACAGCAGGGTCGGGGAGACCCAGTACTTC; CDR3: CSARDSRVGETQYF
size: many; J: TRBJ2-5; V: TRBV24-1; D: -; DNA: TGTGCCACCAGTGATTTGCAAGGCCGGGGCGAGACCCAGTACTTC; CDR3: CATSDLQGRGETQYF
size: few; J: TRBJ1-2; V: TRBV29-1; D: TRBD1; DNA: TGCAGCGGGGGGACAGGGGCCCATGGCTACACCTTC; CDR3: CSGGTGAHGYTF
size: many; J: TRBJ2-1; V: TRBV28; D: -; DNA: TGTGCCAGCAGCCCCCCGGGCCCTGAGGAGCAGTTCTTC; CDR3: CASSPPGPEEQFF
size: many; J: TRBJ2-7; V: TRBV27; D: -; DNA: TGTGCCAGCAAGGGGTACAGCTCCTACGAGCAGTACTTC; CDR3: CASKGYSSYEQYF
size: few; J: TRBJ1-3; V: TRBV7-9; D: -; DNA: TGTGCCAGCAGCTTGCAGGGCACCATATATTTT; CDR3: CASSLQGTIYF
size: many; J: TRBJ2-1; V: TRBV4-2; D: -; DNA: TGTGCCAGCAGCCGGGGGGCTGATGAGCAGTTCTTC; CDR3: CASSRGADEQFF
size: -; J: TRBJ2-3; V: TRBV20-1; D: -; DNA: TGCAGTGCTAGAGGATCTAGCGCCAACGCAGATACGCAGTATTTT; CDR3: CSARGSSANADTQYF
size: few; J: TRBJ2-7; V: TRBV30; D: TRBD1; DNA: TGTGCCTGGAGTGCACAGGGGGGTTCCGAGCAGTACTTC; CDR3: CAWSAQGGSEQYF
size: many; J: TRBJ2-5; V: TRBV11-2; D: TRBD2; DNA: TGTGCCAGCAGCTGGACTAGCGGGGGGGGCCAAGAGACCCAGTACTTC; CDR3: CASSWTSGGGQETQYF
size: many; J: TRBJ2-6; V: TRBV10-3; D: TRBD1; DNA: TGTGCCATCGAGGCTCAGGGGGCAGATGGGGCCAACGTCCTGACTTTC; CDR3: CAIEAQGADGANVLTF
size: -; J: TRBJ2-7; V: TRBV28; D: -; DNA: TGTGCCAGCACCGCGGGGCTCTACGAGCAGTACTTC; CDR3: CASTAGLYEQYF
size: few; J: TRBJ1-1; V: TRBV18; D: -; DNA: TGTGCCAGCTCACCAGCGGGTCAGGGGAGGAATACTGAAGCTTTCTTT; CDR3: CASSPAGQGRNTEAFF
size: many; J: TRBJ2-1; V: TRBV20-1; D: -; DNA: TGCAGTGCCGTTATGGACAATGAGCAGTTCTTC; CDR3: CSAVMDNEQFF
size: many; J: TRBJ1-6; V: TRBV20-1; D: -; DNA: TGCAGTGCTAGTCCCTGGACCGGGTTCTATAATTCACCCCTCCACTTT; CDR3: CSASPWTGFYNSPLHF
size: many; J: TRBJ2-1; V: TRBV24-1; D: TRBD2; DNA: TGTGCCACCAGTGAACCCGGGACTACCCTCTTCCCTGAGCAGTTCTTC; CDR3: CATSEPGTTLFPEQFF
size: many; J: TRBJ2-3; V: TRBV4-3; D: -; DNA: TGCGCCAGCAGCCAAGGGGCACCTGCCCCAGATACGCAGTATTTT; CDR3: CASSQGAPAPDTQYF
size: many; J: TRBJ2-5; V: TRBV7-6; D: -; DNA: TGTGCCAGCAGCTCAATGACCCTGGGAAGGGAGACCCAGTACTTC; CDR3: CASSSMTLGRETQYF
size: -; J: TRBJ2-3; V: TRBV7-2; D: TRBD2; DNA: TGTGCCAGCAGCTTAGTCCCTAGCGGGAGGGGGACAGATACGCAGTATTTT; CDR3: CASSLVPSGRGTDTQYF
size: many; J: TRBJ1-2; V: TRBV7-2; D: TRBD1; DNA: TGTGCCAGCAGCTTAGCGTTGGCTGGGACAGGGAACTATGGCTACACCTTC; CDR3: CASSLALAGTGNYGYTF
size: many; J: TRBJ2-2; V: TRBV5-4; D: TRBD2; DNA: TGTGCCAGTCGGGGGGGCGGAACGAACACCGGGGAGCTGTTTTTT; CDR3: CASRGGGTNTGELFF
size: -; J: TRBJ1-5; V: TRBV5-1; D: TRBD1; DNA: TGCGCCAGCAGCTTGGAGGCAGGGGGTCAGCCCCAGCATTTT; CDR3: CASSLEAGGQPQHF
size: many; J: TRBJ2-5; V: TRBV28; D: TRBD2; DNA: TGTGCCAGCAGTTCCGGACTAGCGGGAGGGGCCGGGGAGACCCAGTACTTC; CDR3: CASSSGLAGGAGETQYF
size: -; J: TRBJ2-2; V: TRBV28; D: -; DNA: TGTGCCAGCAGTTTATCCGAATTAAACACCGGGGAGCTGTTTTTT; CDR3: CASSLSELNTGELFF
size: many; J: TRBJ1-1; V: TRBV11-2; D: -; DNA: TGTGCCAGCAGCTTAGATATAGGGTTGTTTTCTGAAGCTTTCTTT; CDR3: CASSLDIGLFSEAFF
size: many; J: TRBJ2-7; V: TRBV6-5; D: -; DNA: TGTGCCACTGCGGTACAGGGTGGGTCCTACGAGCAGTACTTC; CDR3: CATAVQGGSYEQYF
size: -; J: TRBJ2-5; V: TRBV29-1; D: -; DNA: TGCAGCGTTGCAATGGGAGGTGGCCTTGGGGAGACCCAGTACTTC; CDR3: CSVAMGGGLGETQYF
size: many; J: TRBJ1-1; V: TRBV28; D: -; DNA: TGTGCCAGCAGTTTCGAGAACACTGAAGCTTTCTTT; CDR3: CASSFENTEAFF
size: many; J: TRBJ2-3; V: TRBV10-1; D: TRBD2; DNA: TGCGCCAGCATGCGGGAGCGGACAGATACGCAGTATTTT; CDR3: CASMRERTDTQYF
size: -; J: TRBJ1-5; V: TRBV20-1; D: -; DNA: TGCAGTGCTCTCATCCAAGCAGGTCAGCCCCAGCATTTT; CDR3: CSALIQAGQPQHF
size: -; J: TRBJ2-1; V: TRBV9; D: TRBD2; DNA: TGTGCCAGCAGCGCGAGACTAGCGGGAGGTGGTAATGAGCAGTTCTTC; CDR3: CASSARLAGGGNEQFF